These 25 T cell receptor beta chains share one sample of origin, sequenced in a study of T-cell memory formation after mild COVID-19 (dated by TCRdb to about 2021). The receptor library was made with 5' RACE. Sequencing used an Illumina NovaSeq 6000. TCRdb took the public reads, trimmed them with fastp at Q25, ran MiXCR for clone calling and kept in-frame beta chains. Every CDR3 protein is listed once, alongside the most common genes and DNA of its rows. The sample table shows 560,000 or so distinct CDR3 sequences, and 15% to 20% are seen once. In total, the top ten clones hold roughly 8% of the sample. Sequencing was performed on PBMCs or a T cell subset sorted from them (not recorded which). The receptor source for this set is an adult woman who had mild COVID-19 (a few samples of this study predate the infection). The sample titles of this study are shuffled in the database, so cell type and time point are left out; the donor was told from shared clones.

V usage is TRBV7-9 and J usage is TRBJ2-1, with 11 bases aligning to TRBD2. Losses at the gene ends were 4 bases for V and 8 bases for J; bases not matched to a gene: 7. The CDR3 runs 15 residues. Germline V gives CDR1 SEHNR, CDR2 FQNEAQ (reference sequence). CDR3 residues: CASSSSGRSSDEQFF. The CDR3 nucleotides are TGTGCCAGCAGCTCTAGCGGGAGGAGTAGTGATGAGCAGTTCTTC.

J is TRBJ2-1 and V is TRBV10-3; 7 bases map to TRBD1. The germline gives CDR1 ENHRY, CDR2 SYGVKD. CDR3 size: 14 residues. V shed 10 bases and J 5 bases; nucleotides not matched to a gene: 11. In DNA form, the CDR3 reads TGTGCCACGAGGGACAGCCAAAAAAACAATGAGCAGTTCTTC. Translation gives CATRDSQKNNEQFF.

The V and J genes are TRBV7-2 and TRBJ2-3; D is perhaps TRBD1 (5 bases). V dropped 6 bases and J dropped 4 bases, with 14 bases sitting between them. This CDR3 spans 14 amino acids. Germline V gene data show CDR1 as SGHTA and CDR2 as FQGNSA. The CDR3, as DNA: TGTGCCAGCAGGACGTGGGGCACACCAGATACGCAGTATTTT. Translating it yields CASRTWGTPDTQYF.

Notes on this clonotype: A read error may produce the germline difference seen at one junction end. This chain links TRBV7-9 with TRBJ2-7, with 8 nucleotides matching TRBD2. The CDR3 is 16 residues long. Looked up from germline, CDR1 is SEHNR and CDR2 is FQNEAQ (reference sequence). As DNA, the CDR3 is TGTGCCAGCAGCCCCCAGGACGTACAAGAAAGCGGGAGCGGTTTCTTC. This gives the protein CASSPQDVQESGSGFF.

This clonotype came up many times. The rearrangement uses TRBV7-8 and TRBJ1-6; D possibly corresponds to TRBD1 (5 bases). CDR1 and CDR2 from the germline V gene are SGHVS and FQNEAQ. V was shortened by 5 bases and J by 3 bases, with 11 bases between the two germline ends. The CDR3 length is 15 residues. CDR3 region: CASSESRDYNSPLHF. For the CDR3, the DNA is TGTGCCAGCAGCGAGTCCAGGGACTATAATTCACCCCTCCACTTT.

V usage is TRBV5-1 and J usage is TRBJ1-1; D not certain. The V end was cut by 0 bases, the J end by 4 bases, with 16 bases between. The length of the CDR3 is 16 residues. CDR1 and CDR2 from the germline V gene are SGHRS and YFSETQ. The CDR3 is CASSLDGDVRGTEAFF. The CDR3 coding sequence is TGCGCCAGCAGCTTGGATGGGGATGTCCGGGGCACTGAAGCTTTCTTT.

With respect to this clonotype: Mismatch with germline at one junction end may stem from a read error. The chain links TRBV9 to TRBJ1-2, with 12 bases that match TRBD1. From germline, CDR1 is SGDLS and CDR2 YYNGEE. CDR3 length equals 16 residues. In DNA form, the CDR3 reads TGTGCCAGCAGCGGACCGGGACAGGGGGCTAAGTATGGCTACACCTTC. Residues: CASSGPGQGAKYGYTF. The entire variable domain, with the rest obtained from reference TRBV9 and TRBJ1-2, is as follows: DSGVTQTPKHLITATGQRVTLRCSPRSGDLSVYWYQQSLDQGLQFLIQYYNGEERAKGNILERFSAQQFPDLHSELNLSSLELGDSALYFCASSGPGQGAKYGYTFGSGTRLTVV.

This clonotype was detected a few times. CDR3 loop: CASSQDPGGLMNTEAFF. CDR3 coding DNA: TGCGCCAGCAGCCAAGATCCTGGCGGACTTATGAACACTGAAGCTTTCTTT. V and J are TRBV4-1 and TRBJ1-1; D is ambiguous. The V and J ends lost 0 bases and 0 bases respectively, with 14 bases between them. From germline, CDR1 is MGHRA and CDR2 YSYEKL. The CDR3 spans 17 residues.

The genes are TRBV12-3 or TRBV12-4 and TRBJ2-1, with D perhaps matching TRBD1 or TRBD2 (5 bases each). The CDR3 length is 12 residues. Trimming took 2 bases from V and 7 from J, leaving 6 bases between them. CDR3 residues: CASSLWGNEQFF. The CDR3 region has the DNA TGTGCCAGCAGTTTATGGGGGAATGAGCAGTTCTTC.

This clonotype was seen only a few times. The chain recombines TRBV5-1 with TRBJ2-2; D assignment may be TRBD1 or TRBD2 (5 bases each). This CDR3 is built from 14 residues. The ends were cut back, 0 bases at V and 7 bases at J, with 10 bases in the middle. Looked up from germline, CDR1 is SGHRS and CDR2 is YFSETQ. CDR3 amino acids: CASSLAGADGELFF. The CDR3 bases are TGCGCCAGCAGCTTGGCCGGGGCGGACGGGGAGCTGTTTTTT.

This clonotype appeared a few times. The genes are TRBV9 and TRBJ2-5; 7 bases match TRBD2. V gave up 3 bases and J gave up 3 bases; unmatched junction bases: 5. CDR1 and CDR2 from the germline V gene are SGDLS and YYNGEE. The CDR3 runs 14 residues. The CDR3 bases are TGTGCCAGCAGCGGCGGTGGGAGGGAAGAGACCCAGTACTTC. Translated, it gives CASSGGGREETQYF.

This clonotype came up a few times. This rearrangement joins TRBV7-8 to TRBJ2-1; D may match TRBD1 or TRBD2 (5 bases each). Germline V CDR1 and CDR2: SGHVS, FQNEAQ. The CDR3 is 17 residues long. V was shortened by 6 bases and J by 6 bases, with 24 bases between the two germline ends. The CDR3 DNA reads TGTGCCAGCAGAGACACCCGGGGCGTGGGATTTAGCAATGAGCAGTTCTTC. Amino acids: CASRDTRGVGFSNEQFF.

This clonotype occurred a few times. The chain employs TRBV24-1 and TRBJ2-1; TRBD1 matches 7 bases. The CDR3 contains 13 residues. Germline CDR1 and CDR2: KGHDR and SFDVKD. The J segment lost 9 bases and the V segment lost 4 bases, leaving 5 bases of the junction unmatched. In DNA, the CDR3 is TGTGCCACCAGTGAACGGACAGGCGGTGAGCAGTTCTTC. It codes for CATSERTGGEQFF.

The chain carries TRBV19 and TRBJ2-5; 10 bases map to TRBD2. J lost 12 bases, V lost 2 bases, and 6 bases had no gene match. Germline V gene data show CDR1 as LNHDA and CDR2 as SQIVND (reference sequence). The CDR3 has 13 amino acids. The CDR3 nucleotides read TGTGCCAGTAGTATAACTAGCGGGGTAGGGAAGTACTTC. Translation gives CASSITSGVGKYF.

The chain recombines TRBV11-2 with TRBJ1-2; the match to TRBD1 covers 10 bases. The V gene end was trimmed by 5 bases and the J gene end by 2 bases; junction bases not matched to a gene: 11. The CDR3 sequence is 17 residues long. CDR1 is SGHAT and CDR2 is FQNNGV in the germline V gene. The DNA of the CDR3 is TGTGCCAGCAGCCACCTAAGGACAGGGGGGTCAAACTATGGCTACACCTTC. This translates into CASSHLRTGGSNYGYTF.

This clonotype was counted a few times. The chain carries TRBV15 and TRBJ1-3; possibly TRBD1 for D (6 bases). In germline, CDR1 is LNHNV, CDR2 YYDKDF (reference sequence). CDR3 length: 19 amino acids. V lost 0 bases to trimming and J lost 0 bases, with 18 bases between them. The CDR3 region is CATSRDSFRTETSGNTIYF. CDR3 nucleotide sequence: TGTGCCACCAGCAGAGACTCGTTCCGGACAGAGACCTCTGGAAACACCATATATTTT. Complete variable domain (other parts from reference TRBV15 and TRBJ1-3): DAMVIQNPRYQVTQFGKPVTLSCSQTLNHNVMYWYQQKSSQAPKLLFHYYDKDFNNEADTPDNFQSRRPNTSFCFLDIRSPGLGDTAMYLCATSRDSFRTETSGNTIYFGEGSWLTVV.

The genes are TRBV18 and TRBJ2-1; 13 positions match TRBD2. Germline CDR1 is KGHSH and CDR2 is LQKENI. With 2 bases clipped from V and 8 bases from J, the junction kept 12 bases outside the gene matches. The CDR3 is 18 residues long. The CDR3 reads CASSPRVGPLAGGDEQFF. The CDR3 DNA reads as TGTGCCAGCTCACCAAGAGTAGGGCCACTAGCGGGAGGGGATGAGCAGTTCTTC.

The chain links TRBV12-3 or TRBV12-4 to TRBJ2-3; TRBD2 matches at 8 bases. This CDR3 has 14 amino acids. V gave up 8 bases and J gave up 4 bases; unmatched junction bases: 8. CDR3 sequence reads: CASVQRGPADTQYF. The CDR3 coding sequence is TGTGCCAGCGTCCAGCGGGGGCCGGCAGATACGCAGTATTTT.

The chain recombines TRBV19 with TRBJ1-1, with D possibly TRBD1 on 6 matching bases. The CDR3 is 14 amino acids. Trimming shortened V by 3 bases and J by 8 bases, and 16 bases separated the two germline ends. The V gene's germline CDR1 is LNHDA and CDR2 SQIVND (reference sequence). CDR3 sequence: CASSINTRGLEAFF. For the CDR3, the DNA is TGTGCCAGTAGTATTAATACCAGGGGACTGGAAGCTTTCTTT. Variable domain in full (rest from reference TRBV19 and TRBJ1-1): DGGITQSPKYLFRKEGQNVTLSCEQNLNHDAMYWYRQDPGQGLRLIYYSQIVNDFQKGDIAEGYSVSREKKESFPLTVTSAQKNPTAFYLCASSINTRGLEAFFGQGTRLTVV.

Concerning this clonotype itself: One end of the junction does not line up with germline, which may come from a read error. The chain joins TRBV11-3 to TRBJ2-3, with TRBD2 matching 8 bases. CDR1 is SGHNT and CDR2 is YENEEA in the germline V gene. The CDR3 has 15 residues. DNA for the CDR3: TGTGCCAGCAGCCGGGAGGGAGCGGGCACGGATACGCAGTATTTT. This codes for CASSREGAGTDTQYF.

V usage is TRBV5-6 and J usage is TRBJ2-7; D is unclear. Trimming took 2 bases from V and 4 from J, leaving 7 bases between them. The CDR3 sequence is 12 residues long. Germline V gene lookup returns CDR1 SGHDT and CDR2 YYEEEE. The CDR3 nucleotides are TGTGCCAGCAGCTTATCATATTACGAGCAGTACTTC. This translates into CASSLSYYEQYF.

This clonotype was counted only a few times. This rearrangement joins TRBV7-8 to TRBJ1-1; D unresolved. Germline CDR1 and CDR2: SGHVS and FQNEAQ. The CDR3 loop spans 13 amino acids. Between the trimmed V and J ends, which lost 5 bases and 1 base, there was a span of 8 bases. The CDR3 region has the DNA TGTGCCAGCAGCAGCCACACGAACACTGAAGCTTTCTTT. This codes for CASSSHTNTEAFF.

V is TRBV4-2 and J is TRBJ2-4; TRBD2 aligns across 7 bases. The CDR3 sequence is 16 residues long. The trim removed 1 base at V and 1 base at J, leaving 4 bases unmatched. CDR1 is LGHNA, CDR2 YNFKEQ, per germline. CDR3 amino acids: CASSQGGGKAKNIQYF. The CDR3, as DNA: TGTGCCAGCAGCCAAGGGGGGGGGAAGGCCAAAAACATTCAGTACTTC.

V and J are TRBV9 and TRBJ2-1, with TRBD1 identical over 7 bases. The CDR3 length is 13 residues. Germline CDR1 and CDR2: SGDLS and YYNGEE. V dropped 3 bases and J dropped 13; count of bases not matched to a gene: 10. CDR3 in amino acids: CASSAYSGQRQFF. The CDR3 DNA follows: TGTGCCAGCAGCGCGTACTCGGGACAGCGACAGTTCTTC.

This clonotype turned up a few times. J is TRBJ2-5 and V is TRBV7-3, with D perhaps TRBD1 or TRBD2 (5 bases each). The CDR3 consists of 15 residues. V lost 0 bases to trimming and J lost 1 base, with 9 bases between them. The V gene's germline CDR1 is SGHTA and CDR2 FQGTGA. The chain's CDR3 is CASSLTGTPQETQYF. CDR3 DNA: TGTGCCAGCAGCTTAACTGGGACCCCCCAAGAGACCCAGTACTTC. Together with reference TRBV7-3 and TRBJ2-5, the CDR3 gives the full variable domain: GAGVSQTPSNKVTEKGKYVELRCDPISGHTALYWYRQSLGQGPEFLIYFQGTGAADDSGLPNDRFFAVRPEGSVSTLKIQRTERGDSAVYLCASSLTGTPQETQYFGPGTRLLVL.